Each of the 15 T cell receptor beta chains below was sequenced from the same sample in a study of blood T cell repertoires in COVID-19. The protocol was immunoSEQ multiplex PCR, while the TCRdb copy is restricted to in-frame clones and leaves out a portion. The sample has roughly 80,000 clones; around four fifths are singletons. Sequencing input: peripheral blood. These receptors originate from a human donor in a cohort sampled during active COVID-19.

V and J are TRBV24-1 and TRBJ2-5; 7 bases match TRBD2. This CDR3 region has 16 residues. V shed 2 bases, J shed 7 bases, and the junction held 12 bases outside the gene matches. Germline CDR1 and CDR2: KGHDR and SFDVKD. The chain's CDR3 is CATSDSTPGGFRTQYF. As DNA, the CDR3 is TGTGCCACCAGTGATTCCACACCCGGGGGGTTTCGGACCCAGTACTTC.

The chain carries TRBV5-1 and TRBJ2-3, with D tentatively TRBD2 (6 bases). The germline gives CDR1 SGHRS, CDR2 YFSETQ. This CDR3 comprises 13 residues. Between the trimmed V and J ends, which lost 3 bases and 6 bases, there was a span of 11 bases. CDR3 protein: CASSSGSRDTQYF. The DNA for the CDR3 is TGCGCCAGCAGCTCCGGGAGTCGCGATACGCAGTATTTT. The whole variable domain, filled in from reference TRBV5-1 and TRBJ2-3, reads KAGVTQTPRYLIKTRGQQVTLSCSPISGHRSVSWYQQTPGQGLQFLFEYFSETQRNKGNFPGRFSGRQFSNSRSEMNVSTLELGDSALYLCASSSGSRDTQYFGPGTRLTVL.

V gene TRBV29-1 combines with J gene TRBJ1-1, with 7 bases identical to TRBD1. The CDR3 contains 13 residues. The trim removed 6 bases at V and 0 bases at J, leaving 4 bases unmatched. CDR1 SQVTM and CDR2 ANQGSEA come from the germline V gene. The DNA of the CDR3 is TGCAGCGTCGCGACAGGGTTGAACACTGAAGCTTTCTTT. The encoded protein is CSVATGLNTEAFF.

The chain carries TRBV7-8 and TRBJ1-2; TRBD1 might be the D (6 bases). Germline CDR1 and CDR2: SGHVS and FQNEAQ. The CDR3 totals 14 residues. Trimming stripped 3 bases from V and 5 bases from J, with 13 bases between. The CDR3 loop reads CASSFRDTSYGYTF. In DNA, the CDR3 is TGTGCCAGCAGCTTCCGGGACACCAGTTATGGCTACACCTTC.

The V gene is TRBV7-9, the J gene TRBJ2-1; TRBD1 aligns across 9 bases. J was trimmed by 14 bases and V by 1 base; bases with no gene match: 12. Looked up from germline, CDR1 is SEHNR and CDR2 is FQNEAQ (reference sequence). The CDR3 runs to 15 residues. The CDR3 nucleotides read TGTGCCAGCAGCTTAGGGGGGGGACAGGGACCCTCCAAGTTCTTC. Residues: CASSLGGGQGPSKFF.

This chain joins TRBV2 and TRBJ2-5; 10 positions agree with TRBD2. Germline V gene data show CDR1 as SNHLY and CDR2 as FYNNEI. Unmatched junction bases numbered 5, after V lost 6 bases and J lost 4 bases. CDR3 length: 14 amino acids. CDR3 amino acids: CASRPGTSAETQYF. DNA for the CDR3: TGTGCCAGCAGGCCCGGGACTAGCGCAGAGACCCAGTACTTC.

The rearrangement links TRBV30 to TRBJ2-7, with TRBD2 matching over 7 bases. Looked up from germline, CDR1 is GTSNPN and CDR2 is SVGIG (reference sequence). The CDR3 has 15 residues. The trim removed 0 bases at V and 6 bases at J, leaving 11 bases unmatched. CDR3 sequence reads: CAWSVRLAGEGEQYF. The CDR3 region has the DNA TGTGCCTGGAGTGTACGACTAGCCGGGGAGGGCGAGCAGTACTTC.

CDR3 region: CASSQGLQGKLFF. CDR3 nucleotide sequence: TGTGCCAGCAGCCAAGGACTACAGGGCAAACTGTTTTTT. The rearrangement links TRBV14 to TRBJ1-4, with D possibly TRBD1 on 6 matching bases. Trimming removed 1 base from V and 11 bases from J, with 11 bases in between. The CDR3 has 13 amino acids. Looked up from germline, CDR1 is SGHDN and CDR2 is FVKESK.

The chain has TRBV29-1 and TRBJ1-2; TRBD1 matches 8 bases. With V trimmed by 6 bases and J by 2 bases, 2 bases remained unmatched. The CDR3 is made up of 12 amino acids. The germline gives CDR1 SQVTM, CDR2 ANQGSEA. CDR3 residues: CSVRQGNYGYTF. CDR3 nucleotide sequence: TGCAGCGTCAGACAGGGGAACTATGGCTACACCTTC.

This sequence joins TRBV11-2 and TRBJ2-3; 10 positions match TRBD2. Germline V gene lookup returns CDR1 SGHAT and CDR2 FQNNGV. The V gene end was trimmed by 4 bases and the J gene end by 5 bases; junction bases not matched to a gene: 15. CDR3 length equals 18 residues. The CDR3 coding sequence is TGTGCCAGCAGCTCCGTCGGGTTAGCGGGAGGAGTTAAAGATACGCAGTATTTT. Translation gives CASSSVGLAGGVKDTQYF. Complete variable domain (other parts from reference TRBV11-2 and TRBJ2-3): EAGVAQSPRYKIIEKRQSVAFWCNPISGHATLYWYQQILGQGPKLLIQFQNNGVVDDSQLPKDRFSAERLKGVDSTLKIQPAKLEDSAVYLCASSSVGLAGGVKDTQYFGPGTRLTVL.

The genes are TRBV28 and TRBJ2-3; TRBD1 is a possible D gene (5 bases). The V end lost 5 bases, the J end lost 0 bases, and 15 bases lay between the germline ends. This CDR3 region has 16 residues. Germline V gives CDR1 MDHEN, CDR2 SYDVKM. As DNA, the CDR3 is TGTGCCAGCAGTCTGGGTTCCCAGGGTAGCACAGATACGCAGTATTTT. Amino acid sequence: CASSLGSQGSTDTQYF.

This clone came up a few times. The V and J genes are TRBV7-3 and TRBJ2-1; 7 nucleotides match TRBD2. J was trimmed by 3 bases and V by 5 bases; bases with no gene match: 13. This CDR3 region has 17 residues. CDR1 is SGHTA and CDR2 is FQGTGA in the germline V gene. The CDR3 reads CASSLLQLANNYNEQFF. CDR3 sequence (DNA): TGTGCCAGCAGCCTTCTACAACTAGCGAACAACTACAATGAGCAGTTCTTC.

This clone has more than one count but fewer than ten. The chain is built from TRBV5-1 and TRBJ2-3; 9 bases fit TRBD1. CDR1 and CDR2 from the germline V gene are SGHRS and YFSETQ. This CDR3 has 14 amino acids. V was clipped by 4 bases and J by 7 bases; unmatched bases: 7. The chain's CDR3 is CASSAGQGQHTQYF. The CDR3, as DNA: TGCGCCAGCAGCGCGGGACAGGGTCAGCATACGCAGTATTTT.

The chain joins TRBV28 to TRBJ1-5, with D perhaps matching TRBD1 (6 bases). The V end was cut by 4 bases, the J end by 0 bases, with 16 bases between. The CDR3 is made up of 17 amino acids. Germline V gives CDR1 MDHEN, CDR2 SYDVKM. The CDR3 sequence: CASSYRTVIYSNQPQHF. CDR3 nucleotide sequence: TGTGCCAGCAGTTACCGGACAGTCATATATAGCAATCAGCCCCAGCATTTT.

V gene TRBV6-5 combines with J gene TRBJ2-7, with TRBD1 matching over 8 bases. The V segment lost 7 bases and the J segment 2 bases; nucleotides outside the gene matches: 10. The CDR3 runs 15 residues. Germline V gene data show CDR1 as MNHEY and CDR2 as SVGAGI. The CDR3 nucleotides are TGTGCCAGCATTGTCCGGGACAGGCCACCCTACGAGCAGTACTTC. Translated, it gives CASIVRDRPPYEQYF.